This T cell receptor (beta chain) was recovered during a study of cytomegalovirus exposure and HLA in healthy donors. General study findings and limits: Earlier analysis found most TCR beta V segments productive about 87% or about 30% of the time. Researchers reported in a later analysis that a missense DCLRE1C variant was tied to TCR beta V- and J-gene trimming.

Only a few counts were recorded for this clone. Its target is unknown. The V and J ends lost 7 bases and 1 base respectively, with 5 bases between them. The CDR3 is made up of 12 amino acids. Germline CDR1 reads WSHSY; CDR2 reads SAAADI. The PCR used 60 Vbeta and 13 Jbeta primers. Only in-frame clones appear in the TCRdb table, and some are missing; sequencing was by immunoSEQ multiplex PCR. This sample has 90,000 to 100,000 clones, with approximately 80% found just once. Each donor was nominally healthy when sampled (though unrecorded immune exposures were likely). Sequenced sample: PBMCs. The V and J genes are TRBV10-2 and TRBJ1-5; D gene uncertain. This TCR derives from a female donor in good health and CMV-seronegative. CDR3 coding DNA: TGCGCCAGCACCACAAGCAATCAGCCCCAGCATTTT. Translation gives CASTTSNQPQHF.